Following are 28 T cell receptor beta chains from one sample sequenced in a study of blood T cell repertoires in COVID-19. Here immunoSEQ multiplex PCR was the method, and the copy in TCRdb shows in-frame clones only, minus some. Here the sample spans about 220,000 clones, approximately 80% being singletons. The sequenced material came from peripheral blood. Every receptor here comes from a human donor in a cohort sampled during active COVID-19.

This chain links TRBV12-3 or TRBV12-4 with TRBJ2-5; 7 nucleotides match TRBD1. The CDR3 runs 13 residues. The ends lost 6 bases at V and 5 bases at J; junction bases unmatched: 6. The CDR3 here is CASSRQGVETQYF. As DNA, the CDR3 is TGTGCCAGCAGCCGGCAGGGGGTGGAGACCCAGTACTTC.

In its sample, this clone was seen once. The chain is built from TRBV27 and TRBJ2-6; D is possibly TRBD1 (6 bases). The V end was cut by 0 bases, the J end by 1 base, with 19 bases between. Germline CDR1 MNHEY, CDR2 SMNVEV (reference sequence). This CDR3 spans 20 amino acids. CDR3 in DNA: TGTGCCAGCAGTTTATCTCTAGACAGGCGGGCGATGTCTGGGGCCAACGTCCTGACTTTC. Amino acid sequence: CASSLSLDRRAMSGANVLTF.

The chain couples TRBV6-5 to TRBJ2-5; D is undetermined. Trimming took off 0 bases at V and 4 bases at J, with 9 bases between the two ends. The CDR3 consists of 14 residues. Germline loops: CDR1 MNHEY, CDR2 SVGAGI. CDR3 region: CASSYSAAAETQYF. The CDR3 region has the DNA TGTGCCAGCAGTTACTCAGCCGCCGCAGAGACCCAGTACTTC.

J is TRBJ2-7 and V is TRBV11-2; the D gene is possibly TRBD2 (6 bases). The CDR3 sequence is 12 residues long. V lost 5 bases to trimming and J lost 5 bases, with 10 bases between them. The germline V gene has CDR1 SGHAT and CDR2 FQNNGV. The CDR3 DNA follows: TGTGCCAGCAGCCCGGGAGACAACGAGCAGTACTTC. Translated, it gives CASSPGDNEQYF.

The chain joins TRBV5-1 to TRBJ2-2; the D gene is possibly TRBD2 (5 bases). V was pared by 6 bases and J by 7 bases, with 19 bases between. This CDR3 has 15 residues. Germline values: CDR1 SGHRS, CDR2 YFSETQ. DNA for the CDR3: TGCGCCAGCACCGAGCAAATAAGCCGGGACGGGGAGCTGTTTTTT. Residues: CASTEQISRDGELFF.

This chain links TRBV4-1 with TRBJ2-7; tentative D call: TRBD2 (6 bases). The V end was cut by 0 bases, the J end by 5 bases, with 17 bases between. The CDR3 length is 16 residues. Germline V gene sequence: CDR1 MGHRA, CDR2 YSYEKL. The CDR3: CASSQEPGLGIDEQYF. CDR3 sequence (DNA): TGCGCCAGCAGCCAAGAACCGGGACTGGGCATTGACGAGCAGTACTTC.

This clone occurred once. The gene calls are TRBV6-6 and TRBJ2-5; 15 bases are a match to TRBD2. CDR1 is MNHNY, CDR2 SVGAGI, per germline (reference sequence). CDR3 length equals 17 residues. Germline trimming cut 5 bases from V and 5 bases from J; bases unmatched to any gene: 9. CDR3 nucleotide sequence: TGTGCCAGCAGTCAGCGGACTAGCGGGAGGGCCGATGAGACCCAGTACTTC. It yields the protein CASSQRTSGRADETQYF.

The J gene is TRBJ2-7, the V gene TRBV30; 7 bases map to TRBD1. V lost 0 bases, J lost 3 bases, and 5 bases stayed unmatched. Germline V gives CDR1 GTSNPN, CDR2 SVGIG (reference sequence). The CDR3 sequence is 14 residues long. The CDR3 spells CAWSVETGLYEQYF. In nucleotides, the CDR3 is TGTGCCTGGAGTGTGGAGACAGGGCTCTACGAGCAGTACTTC.

The rearrangement links TRBV28 to TRBJ2-7; 7 positions match TRBD2. CDR1 and CDR2 (germline): MDHEN, SYDVKM. The CDR3 sequence is 14 residues long. Trimming at V came to 3 bases and at J to 4 bases, leaving 6 bases not matched to a gene. The DNA for the CDR3 is TGTGCCAGCAGTTTTCGGGTCGGGAGGTACGAGCAGTACTTC. As protein: CASSFRVGRYEQYF.

The V and J genes are TRBV5-4 and TRBJ1-5; 7 positions agree with TRBD1. Germline-derived CDR1 and CDR2 are SGHNT and YYREEE (reference sequence). Trimming cost V 4 bases and J 3 bases; bases outside gene matches: 4. This CDR3 contains 14 residues. The CDR3 here is CASSRDRVNQPQHF. For the CDR3, the DNA is TGTGCCAGCAGCCGGGACAGAGTCAATCAGCCCCAGCATTTT.

This chain connects TRBV2 to TRBJ1-6; 7 bases map to TRBD1. With 6 bases clipped from V and 8 bases from J, the junction kept 10 bases outside the gene matches. The CDR3 runs 15 residues. Germline values: CDR1 SNHLY, CDR2 FYNNEI. The DNA of the CDR3 is TGTGCCAGCAGAGCAAGACAGGGTGGCGATTCACCCCTCCACTTT. Residues: CASRARQGGDSPLHF.

This clone was detected a few times. The chain has TRBV5-6 and TRBJ1-5; no clear D. Germline CDR1 and CDR2: SGHDT and YYEEEE. V gave up 4 bases and J gave up 2 bases, with 19 bases separating them. The CDR3 covers 17 residues. CDR3 protein: CASSRKYDSLGNQPQHF. For the CDR3, the DNA is TGTGCCAGCAGCCGTAAGTATGACTCCCTGGGCAATCAGCCCCAGCATTTT. The entire variable domain, with the rest obtained from reference TRBV5-6 and TRBJ1-5, is as follows: DAGVTQSPTHLIKTRGQQVTLRCSPKSGHDTVSWYQQALGQGPQFIFQYYEEEERQRGNFPDRFSGHQFPNYSSELNVNALLLGDSALYLCASSRKYDSLGNQPQHFGDGTRLSIL.

The gene calls are TRBV18 and TRBJ2-7; D perhaps matches TRBD1 (7 bases). The CDR3 runs to 14 residues. V was cut by 3 bases and J by 5 bases, with 14 bases left in between. The germline gives CDR1 KGHSH, CDR2 LQKENI. CDR3 bases: TGTGCCAGCTCACCCCGACAGGGAGGCAACGAGCAGTACTTC. It encodes CASSPRQGGNEQYF.

The rearrangement links TRBV10-3 to TRBJ2-7; 7 bases agree with TRBD2. J was trimmed by 7 bases and V by 0 bases; bases with no gene match: 12. CDR1 and CDR2 from the germline V gene are ENHRY and SYGVKD. The CDR3 is made up of 16 amino acids. The CDR3 loop is CAISESWAAGLGEQYF. DNA of the CDR3: TGTGCCATCAGTGAGTCCTGGGCCGCCGGACTAGGGGAGCAGTACTTC.

This clone was detected only a few times. V gene TRBV6-2 or TRBV6-3 combines with J gene TRBJ1-4; TRBD1 might be the D (5 bases). The germline V gene encodes CDR1 MNHEY and CDR2 SVGEGT. The CDR3 consists of 13 residues. Trimming left V 2 bases short and J 12 bases short, with 13 bases between. CDR3 protein: CASSYASGTELFF. The DNA for the CDR3 is TGTGCCAGCAGTTACGCCTCCGGGACTGAACTGTTTTTT.

The CDR3 bases are TGCAGTGCTAGTAGGGACTATTACAATGAGCAGTTCTTC. It encodes CSASRDYYNEQFF. The chain is built from TRBV20-1 and TRBJ2-1, with TRBD2 matching over 7 bases. Germline assignment: CDR1 DFQATT and CDR2 SNEGSKA (reference sequence). The V gene end was trimmed by 3 bases and the J gene end by 4 bases; junction bases not matched to a gene: 3. The CDR3 runs 13 residues.

The rearrangement joins TRBV15 to TRBJ2-4, with a weak D call TRBD2 (6 bases). V dropped 1 base and J dropped 7 bases, with 14 bases sitting between them. Germline CDR1 is LNHNV and CDR2 is YYDKDF (reference sequence). CDR3 length: 15 amino acids. Here the CDR3 DNA reads TGTGCCACCAGCAGAGCCGGGACCGGAGGGAACATTCAGTACTTC. It encodes CATSRAGTGGNIQYF.

The V and J genes are TRBV3-1 (or the pseudogene TRBV3-2) and TRBJ1-2; maybe TRBD1 (5 bases). Trimming removed 4 bases from V and 4 bases from J, with 10 bases in between. From germline, CDR1 is LGHDT and CDR2 YNNKEL (reference sequence). The CDR3 loop spans 13 amino acids. CDR3 in amino acids: CASSPTGPYGYTF. The DNA of the CDR3 is TGTGCCAGCAGCCCAACAGGACCCTATGGCTACACCTTC.

The chain carries TRBV5-6 and TRBJ1-3, with 7 bases fitting TRBD1. The V and J ends lost 0 bases and 2 bases, in that order; junction bases with no gene match: 8. The CDR3 is made up of 17 amino acids. The germline CDR1 and CDR2 sequences are SGHDT and YYEEEE. The CDR3 nucleotides are TGTGCCAGCAGCTTGGGGGGACAGACCCTGCCTGGAAACACCATATATTTT. The encoded protein is CASSLGGQTLPGNTIYF. Supplemented by reference TRBV5-6 and TRBJ1-3, the full variable domain reads DAGVTQSPTHLIKTRGQQVTLRCSPKSGHDTVSWYQQALGQGPQFIFQYYEEEERQRGNFPDRFSGHQFPNYSSELNVNALLLGDSALYLCASSLGGQTLPGNTIYFGEGSWLTVV.

The chain joins TRBV10-2 to TRBJ2-7, with D possibly TRBD2 on 5 matching bases. V was clipped by 5 bases and J by 1 base, with 18 bases between them. This CDR3 has 16 residues. Germline loops: CDR1 WSHSY, CDR2 SAAADI. CDR3 nucleotides: TGCGCCAGCAGTTCCTTAAGGCGGGCGAGGTCCTACGAGCAGTACTTC. Its protein product is CASSSLRRARSYEQYF.

V is TRBV28 and J is TRBJ1-2, with D uncertain. The ends were cut back, 3 bases at V and 9 bases at J, with 14 bases in the middle. The germline CDR1 and CDR2 sequences are MDHEN and SYDVKM. CDR3 length equals 13 residues. The CDR3 region has the DNA TGTGCCAGCAGTTTCCGGTTGCGGGATCGCTACACCTTC. Protein: CASSFRLRDRYTF.

V gene TRBV28 combines with J gene TRBJ1-5; perhaps TRBD1 as D (6 bases). Germline-derived CDR1 and CDR2 are MDHEN and SYDVKM. This CDR3 has 15 residues. V gave up 3 bases and J gave up 2 bases, with 11 bases separating them. DNA for the CDR3: TGTGCCAGCAGTTTTCACAGGGACGGCAATCAGCCCCAGCATTTT. It specifies CASSFHRDGNQPQHF.

This clone occurred once. V gene TRBV28 combines with J gene TRBJ2-3; maybe TRBD1 (6 bases). The CDR3 consists of 15 residues. CDR1 is MDHEN, CDR2 SYDVKM, per germline. Trimming took off 7 bases at V and 2 bases at J, with 16 bases between the two ends. The CDR3 bases are TGTGCCAGCACTGATGACAGGAGGTCCACAGATACGCAGTATTTT. Amino acid sequence: CASTDDRRSTDTQYF.

The chain recombines TRBV19 with TRBJ2-1; 7 bases line up with TRBD2. The CDR3 runs 13 residues. Trimming took 5 bases from V and 7 from J; bases not matched to a gene: 5. Germline assignment: CDR1 LNHDA and CDR2 SQIVND (reference sequence). The CDR3 DNA follows: TGTGCCAGTAGTCGACTAGCAGCGAATGAGCAGTTCTTC. Its protein product is CASSRLAANEQFF.

The V call is TRBV6-6, the J call TRBJ2-7, with TRBD2 identical over 7 bases. J gave up 0 bases and V 5 bases, and 13 bases lay outside the gene matches. CDR3 length: 17 residues. Germline V CDR1 and CDR2: MNHNY, SVGAGI (reference sequence). CDR3 residues: CASSPVPGAGSSYEQYF. As DNA, the CDR3 is TGTGCCAGCAGTCCGGTTCCGGGAGCGGGATCCTCCTACGAGCAGTACTTC.

This rearrangement joins TRBV6-1 to TRBJ2-7; D uncertain. Germline CDR1 MNHNS, CDR2 SASEGT. This CDR3 is 15 amino acids long. V shed 1 base and J shed 4 bases, with 14 bases lying between them. The CDR3 is CASSEGAGTGYEQYF. The DNA for the CDR3 is TGTGCCAGCAGTGAAGGCGCTGGCACGGGTTACGAGCAGTACTTC.

The chain links TRBV6-1 to TRBJ2-7; no definite D call. The V gene's germline CDR1 is MNHNS and CDR2 SASEGT. The CDR3 totals 13 residues. The V and J ends lost 2 bases and 1 base respectively, with 6 bases between them. The CDR3 protein is CASSEHQSYEQYF. The CDR3 region has the DNA TGTGCCAGCAGTGAACACCAGTCCTACGAGCAGTACTTC.

The chain joins TRBV6-9 to TRBJ1-4, with a weak D call TRBD1 (5 bases). V was pared by 3 bases and J by 6 bases, with 8 bases between. This CDR3 is built from 13 residues. The germline gives CDR1 MNHGY, CDR2 SVAAGI. The CDR3 sequence: CASSYRGDEKLFF. CDR3 DNA: TGTGCCAGCAGTTACCGGGGGGATGAAAAACTGTTTTTT.